A few counts support the clone carrying this TCR beta chain. The antigen is not known. The treatment denotes: roughly ten-day PBMC culture with coronavirus spike peptide pools or control peptides (ViraFEST assay). This sample is part of a study of vaccination and CD4 T cells after COVID-19. Broader study findings: Convalescent patients had a median around 87% of reactive clones appearing only post-vaccination.

With the Oncomine TCR Beta short-read assay, DNA from cultured CD4+ T cells was sequenced. TCRdb used MiXCR to reprocess the PCR reads, holding one entry per CDR3 protein. This sample has more than 20,000 distinct CDR3 sequences, with roughly 45% found just once. The CDR3 is 14 amino acids. V dropped 1 base and J dropped 10 bases, with 15 bases sitting between them. The germline V gene has CDR1 SGHTA and CDR2 FQGNSA. The chain is built from TRBV7-2 and TRBJ2-3, with D unclear. The sequence was obtained from a human donor who had recovered from COVID-19. The sequencing sample was made of CD4+ T cells from blood, cultured in vitro. Here the CDR3 DNA reads TGTGCCAGCAGCTTAGACGCTTTCCCTGGTCCGCAGTATTTT. Translation gives CASSLDAFPGPQYF.